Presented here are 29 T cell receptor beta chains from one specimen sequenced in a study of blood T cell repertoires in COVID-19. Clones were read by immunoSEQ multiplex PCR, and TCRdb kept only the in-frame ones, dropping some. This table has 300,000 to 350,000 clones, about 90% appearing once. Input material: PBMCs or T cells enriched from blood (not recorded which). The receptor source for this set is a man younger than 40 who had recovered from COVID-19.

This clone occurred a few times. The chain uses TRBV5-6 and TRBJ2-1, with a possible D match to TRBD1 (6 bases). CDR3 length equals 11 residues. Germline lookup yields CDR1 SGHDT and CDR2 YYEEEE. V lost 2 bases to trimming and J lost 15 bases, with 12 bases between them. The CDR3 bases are TGTGCCAGCAGCTTTGGGGGCATGAGGTTCTTC. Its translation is CASSFGGMRFF. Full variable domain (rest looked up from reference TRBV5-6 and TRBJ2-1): DAGVTQSPTHLIKTRGQQVTLRCSPKSGHDTVSWYQQALGQGPQFIFQYYEEEERQRGNFPDRFSGHQFPNYSSELNVNALLLGDSALYLCASSFGGMRFFGPGTRLTVL.

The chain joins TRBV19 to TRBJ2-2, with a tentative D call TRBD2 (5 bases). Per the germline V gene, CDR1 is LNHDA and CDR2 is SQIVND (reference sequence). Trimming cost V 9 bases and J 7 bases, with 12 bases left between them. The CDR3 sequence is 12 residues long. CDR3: CASGLAGGELFF. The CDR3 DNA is TGTGCCAGCGGACTCGCGGGCGGGGAGCTGTTTTTT.

The CDR3 protein is CASSPTDSSYEQYF. CDR3 DNA sequence: TGTGCCAGCAGCCCGACCGACAGCTCCTACGAGCAGTACTTC. The chain recombines TRBV5-6 with TRBJ2-7, with D possibly being TRBD1 (5 bases). Germline V gene data show CDR1 as SGHDT and CDR2 as YYEEEE. The germline V and J ends were trimmed by 4 bases and 0 bases, with 11 bases remaining between them. The CDR3 has 14 residues.

CDR3 in amino acids: CASSGRTSRYQETQYF. The CDR3 coding sequence is TGTGCCAGCAGCGGTCGGACTAGCCGATACCAAGAGACCCAGTACTTC. The rearrangement joins TRBV21-1 to TRBJ2-5; no check of the table's D call, TRBD2, against the DNA was made. TRBV21-1 has pseudogene status. CDR3 length equals 16 residues.

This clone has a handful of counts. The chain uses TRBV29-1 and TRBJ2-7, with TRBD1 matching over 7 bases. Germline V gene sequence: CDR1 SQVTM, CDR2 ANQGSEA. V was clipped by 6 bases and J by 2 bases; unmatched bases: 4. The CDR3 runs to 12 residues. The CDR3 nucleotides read TGCAGCGTACAGACAGGGCCCTACGAGCAGTACTTC. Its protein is CSVQTGPYEQYF.

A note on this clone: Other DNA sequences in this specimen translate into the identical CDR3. CDR3 protein: CASSLDRGYGYTF. CDR3 sequence (DNA): TGCGCCAGCAGCTTGGACAGGGGGTATGGCTACACCTTC. The J gene is TRBJ1-2, the V gene TRBV5-1; 8 bases match TRBD1. This CDR3 is 13 amino acids long. V lost 0 bases and J lost 5; bases outside the gene matches: 0. Germline CDR1 is SGHRS and CDR2 is YFSETQ.

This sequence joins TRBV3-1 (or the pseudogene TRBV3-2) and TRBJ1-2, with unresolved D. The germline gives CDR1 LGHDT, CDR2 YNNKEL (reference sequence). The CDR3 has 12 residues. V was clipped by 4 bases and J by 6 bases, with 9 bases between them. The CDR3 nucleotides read TGTGCCAGCAGCCGCGACTTTGATGGCTACACCTTC. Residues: CASSRDFDGYTF.

DNA for the CDR3: TGTGCCAGCAGTTACGCACAGCTCTATGGCTACACCTTC. Encoded protein: CASSYAQLYGYTF. V is TRBV6-5 and J is TRBJ1-2; unclear D gene. The length of the CDR3 is 13 residues. Germline V gene data show CDR1 as MNHEY and CDR2 as SVGAGI. V was clipped by 2 bases and J by 4 bases, with 8 bases between them.

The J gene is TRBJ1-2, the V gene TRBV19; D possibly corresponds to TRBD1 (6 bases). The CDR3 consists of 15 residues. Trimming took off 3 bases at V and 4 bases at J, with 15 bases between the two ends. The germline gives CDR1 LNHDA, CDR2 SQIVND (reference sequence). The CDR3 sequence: CASSITARGRYGYTF. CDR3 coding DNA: TGTGCCAGTAGTATTACGGCCAGGGGCCGCTATGGCTACACCTTC.

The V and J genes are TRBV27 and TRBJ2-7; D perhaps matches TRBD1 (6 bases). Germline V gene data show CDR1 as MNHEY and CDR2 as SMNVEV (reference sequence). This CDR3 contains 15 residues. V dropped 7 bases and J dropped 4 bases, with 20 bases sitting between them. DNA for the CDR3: TGTGCCAGCAAAGTAAGAGGGGGTCATTTATACGAGCAGTACTTC. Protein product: CASKVRGGHLYEQYF.

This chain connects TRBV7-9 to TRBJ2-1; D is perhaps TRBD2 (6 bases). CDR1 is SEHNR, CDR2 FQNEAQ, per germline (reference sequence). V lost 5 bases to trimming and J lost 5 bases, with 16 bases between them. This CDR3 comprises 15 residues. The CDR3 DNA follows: TGTGCCAGCAGCGAAGGCGGGGAGCGAGACAATGAGCAGTTCTTC. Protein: CASSEGGERDNEQFF. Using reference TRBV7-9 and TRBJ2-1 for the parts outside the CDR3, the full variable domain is DTGVSQNPRHKITKRGQNVTFRCDPISEHNRLYWYRQTLGQGPEFLTYFQNEAQLEKSRLLSDRFSAERPKGSFSTLEIQRTEQGDSAMYLCASSEGGERDNEQFFGPGTRLTVL.

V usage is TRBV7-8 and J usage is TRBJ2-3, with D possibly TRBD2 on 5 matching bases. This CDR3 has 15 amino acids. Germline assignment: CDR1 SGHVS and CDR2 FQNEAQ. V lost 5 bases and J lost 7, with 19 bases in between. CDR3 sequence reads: CASSPSGGQVNTQYF. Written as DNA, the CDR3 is TGTGCCAGCAGCCCCAGCGGTGGGCAGGTGAATACGCAGTATTTT.

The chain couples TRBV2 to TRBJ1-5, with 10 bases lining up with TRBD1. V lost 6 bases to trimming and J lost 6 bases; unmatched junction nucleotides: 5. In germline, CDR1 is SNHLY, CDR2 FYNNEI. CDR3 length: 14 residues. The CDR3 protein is CASSDRGPSQPQHF. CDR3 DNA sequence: TGTGCCAGCAGCGACAGGGGGCCGAGTCAGCCCCAGCATTTT.

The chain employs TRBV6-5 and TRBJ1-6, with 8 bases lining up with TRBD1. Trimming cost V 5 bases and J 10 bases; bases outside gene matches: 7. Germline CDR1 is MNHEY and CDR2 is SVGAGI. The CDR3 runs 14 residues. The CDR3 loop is CASSPQGVVSPLHF. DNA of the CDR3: TGTGCCAGCAGTCCACAGGGGGTTGTATCACCCCTCCACTTT.

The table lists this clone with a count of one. DNA for the CDR3: TGTGCCAGCAGTGGCCTAAATAATGAAAAACTGTTTTTT. It encodes CASSGLNNEKLFF. The rearrangement joins TRBV2 to TRBJ1-4; D unclear. The CDR3 consists of 13 residues. CDR1 and CDR2 (germline): SNHLY, FYNNEI. Trimming shortened V by 4 bases and J by 4 bases, and 7 bases separated the two germline ends.

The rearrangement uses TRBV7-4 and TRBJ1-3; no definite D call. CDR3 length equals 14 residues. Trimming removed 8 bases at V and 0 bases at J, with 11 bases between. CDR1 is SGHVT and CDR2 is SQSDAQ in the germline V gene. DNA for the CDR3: TGTGCCAGCGCGGGGTTGAGCTCTGGAAACACCATATATTTT. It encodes CASAGLSSGNTIYF.

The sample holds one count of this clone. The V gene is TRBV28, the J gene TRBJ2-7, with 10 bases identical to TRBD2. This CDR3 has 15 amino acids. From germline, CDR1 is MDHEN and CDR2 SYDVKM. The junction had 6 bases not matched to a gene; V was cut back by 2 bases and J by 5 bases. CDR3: CASSLRVLAGDEQYF. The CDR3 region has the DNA TGTGCCAGCAGTTTAAGGGTTCTAGCGGGGGACGAGCAGTACTTC. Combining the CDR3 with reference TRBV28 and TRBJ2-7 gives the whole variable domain DVKVTQSSRYLVKRTGEKVFLECVQDMDHENMFWYRQDPGLGLRLIYFSYDVKMKEKGDIPEGYSVSREKKERFSLILESASTNQTSMYLCASSLRVLAGDEQYFGPGTRLTVT.

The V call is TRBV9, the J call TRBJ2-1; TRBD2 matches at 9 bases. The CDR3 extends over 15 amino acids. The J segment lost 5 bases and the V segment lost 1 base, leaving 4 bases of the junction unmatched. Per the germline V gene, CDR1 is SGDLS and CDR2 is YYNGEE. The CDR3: CASSVTSGSNNEQFF. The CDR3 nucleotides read TGTGCCAGCAGCGTAACTAGCGGGTCGAACAATGAGCAGTTCTTC.

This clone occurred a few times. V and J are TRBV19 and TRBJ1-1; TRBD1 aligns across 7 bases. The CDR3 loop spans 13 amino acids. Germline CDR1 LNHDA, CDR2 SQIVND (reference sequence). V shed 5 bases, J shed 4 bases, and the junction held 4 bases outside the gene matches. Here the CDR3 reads CASSVHRGTEAFF. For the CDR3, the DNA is TGTGCCAGTAGTGTCCACAGGGGCACTGAAGCTTTCTTT.

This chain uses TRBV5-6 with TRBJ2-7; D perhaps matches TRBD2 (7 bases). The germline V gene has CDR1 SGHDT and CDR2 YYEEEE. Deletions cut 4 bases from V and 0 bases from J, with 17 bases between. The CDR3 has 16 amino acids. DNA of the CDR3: TGTGCCAGCAGCCGTTTGGACCGGGGGGCCTCCTACGAGCAGTACTTC. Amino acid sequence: CASSRLDRGASYEQYF.

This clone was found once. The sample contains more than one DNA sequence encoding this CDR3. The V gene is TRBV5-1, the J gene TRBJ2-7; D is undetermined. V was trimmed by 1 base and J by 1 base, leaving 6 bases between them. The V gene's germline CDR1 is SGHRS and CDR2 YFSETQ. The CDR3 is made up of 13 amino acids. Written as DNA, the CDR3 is TGCGCCAGCAGCTTGACTTCTTCCTACGAGCAGTACTTC. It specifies CASSLTSSYEQYF.

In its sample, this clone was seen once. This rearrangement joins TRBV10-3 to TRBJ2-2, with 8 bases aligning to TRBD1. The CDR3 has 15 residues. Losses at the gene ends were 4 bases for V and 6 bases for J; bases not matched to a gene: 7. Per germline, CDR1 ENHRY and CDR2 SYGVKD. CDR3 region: CAISGRTGRAGELFF. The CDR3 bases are TGTGCCATCAGTGGTCGGACAGGGAGAGCCGGGGAGCTGTTTTTT.

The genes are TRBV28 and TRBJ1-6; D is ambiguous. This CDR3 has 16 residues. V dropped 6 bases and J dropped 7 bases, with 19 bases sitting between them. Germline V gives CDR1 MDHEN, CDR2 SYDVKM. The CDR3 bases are TGTGCCAGCAGGGAAACGGGCGGGCTGGGAAATTCACCCCTCCACTTT. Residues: CASRETGGLGNSPLHF. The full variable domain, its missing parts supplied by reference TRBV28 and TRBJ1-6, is DVKVTQSSRYLVKRTGEKVFLECVQDMDHENMFWYRQDPGLGLRLIYFSYDVKMKEKGDIPEGYSVSREKKERFSLILESASTNQTSMYLCASRETGGLGNSPLHFGNGTRLTVT.

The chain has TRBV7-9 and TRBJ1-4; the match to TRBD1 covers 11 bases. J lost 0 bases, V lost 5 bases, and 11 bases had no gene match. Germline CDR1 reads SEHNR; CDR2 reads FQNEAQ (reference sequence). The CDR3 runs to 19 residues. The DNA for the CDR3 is TGTGCCAGCAGCGATGGACAGGGGGCGTGGGCCACAACTAATGAAAAACTGTTTTTT. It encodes CASSDGQGAWATTNEKLFF.

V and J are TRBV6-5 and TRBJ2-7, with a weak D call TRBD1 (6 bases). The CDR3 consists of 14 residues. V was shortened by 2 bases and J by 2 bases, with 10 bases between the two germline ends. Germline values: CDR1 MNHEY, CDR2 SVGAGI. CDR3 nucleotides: TGTGCCAGCAGTTACGAACAGGGCACCTACGAGCAGTACTTC. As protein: CASSYEQGTYEQYF.

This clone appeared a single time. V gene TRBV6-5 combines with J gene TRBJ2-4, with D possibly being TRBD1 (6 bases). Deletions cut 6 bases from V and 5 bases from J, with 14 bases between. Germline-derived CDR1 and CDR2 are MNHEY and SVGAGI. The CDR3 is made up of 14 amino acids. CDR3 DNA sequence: TGTGCCAGCAGCCGGGGACAACCCCAAAACATTCAGTACTTC. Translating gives CASSRGQPQNIQYF.

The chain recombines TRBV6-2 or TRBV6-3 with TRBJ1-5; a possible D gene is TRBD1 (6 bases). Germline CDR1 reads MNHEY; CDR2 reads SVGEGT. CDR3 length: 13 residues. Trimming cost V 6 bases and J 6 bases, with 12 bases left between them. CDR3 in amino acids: CASSPIQGQPQHF. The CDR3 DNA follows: TGTGCCAGCAGCCCCATACAGGGTCAGCCCCAGCATTTT.

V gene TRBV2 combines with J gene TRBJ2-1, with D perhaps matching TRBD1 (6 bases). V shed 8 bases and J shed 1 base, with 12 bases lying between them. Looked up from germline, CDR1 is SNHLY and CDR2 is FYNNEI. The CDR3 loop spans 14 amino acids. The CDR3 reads CASAGTRSYNEQFF. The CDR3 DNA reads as TGTGCCAGCGCCGGGACAAGGTCCTACAATGAGCAGTTCTTC.

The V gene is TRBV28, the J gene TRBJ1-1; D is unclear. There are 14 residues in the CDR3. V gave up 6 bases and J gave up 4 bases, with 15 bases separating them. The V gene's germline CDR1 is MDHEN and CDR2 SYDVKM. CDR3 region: CASSPQQISTEAFF. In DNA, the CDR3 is TGTGCCAGCAGCCCCCAACAAATAAGCACTGAAGCTTTCTTT.